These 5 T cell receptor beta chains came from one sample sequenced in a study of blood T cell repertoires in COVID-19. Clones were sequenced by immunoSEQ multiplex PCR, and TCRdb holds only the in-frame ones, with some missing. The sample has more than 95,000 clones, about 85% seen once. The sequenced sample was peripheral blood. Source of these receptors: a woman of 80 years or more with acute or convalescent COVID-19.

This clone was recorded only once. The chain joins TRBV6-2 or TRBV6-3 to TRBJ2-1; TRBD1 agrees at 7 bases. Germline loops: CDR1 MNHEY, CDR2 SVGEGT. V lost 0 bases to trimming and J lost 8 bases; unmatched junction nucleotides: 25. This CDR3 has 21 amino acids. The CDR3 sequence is CASSYSIGPGGRQKRVYEQFF. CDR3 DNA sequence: TGTGCCAGCAGTTACTCGATTGGGCCAGGGGGACGACAGAAAAGGGTGTATGAGCAGTTCTTC.

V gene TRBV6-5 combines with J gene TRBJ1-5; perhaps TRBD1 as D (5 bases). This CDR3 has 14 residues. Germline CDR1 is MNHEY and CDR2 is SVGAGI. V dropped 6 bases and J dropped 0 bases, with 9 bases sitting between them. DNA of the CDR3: TGTGCCAGCAGGCTGACAGTTAGCAATCAGCCCCAGCATTTT. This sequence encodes CASRLTVSNQPQHF.

The DNA of the CDR3 is TGTGCCAGCCACCTGGGGACAGGGCTTCGCGGTGGCTACACCTTC. Its translation: CASHLGTGLRGGYTF. This chain uses TRBV19 with TRBJ1-2, with 9 bases aligning to TRBD1. CDR3 length equals 15 residues. Germline V gene data show CDR1 as LNHDA and CDR2 as SQIVND (reference sequence). Trimming at V came to 9 bases and at J to 7 bases, leaving 15 bases not matched to a gene.

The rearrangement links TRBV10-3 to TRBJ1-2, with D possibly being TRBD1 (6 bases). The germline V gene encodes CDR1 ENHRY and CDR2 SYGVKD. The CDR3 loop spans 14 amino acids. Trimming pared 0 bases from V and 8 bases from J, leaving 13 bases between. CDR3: CAISESGGARGYTF. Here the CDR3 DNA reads TGTGCCATCAGTGAGTCCGGGGGGGCGCGGGGCTACACCTTC.

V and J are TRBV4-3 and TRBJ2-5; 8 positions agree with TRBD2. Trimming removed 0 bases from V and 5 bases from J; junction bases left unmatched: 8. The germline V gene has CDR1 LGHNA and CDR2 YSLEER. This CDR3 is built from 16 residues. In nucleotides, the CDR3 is TGCGCCAGCAGCCAAGATTCGGGGGGGCCATGGGAGACCCAGTACTTC. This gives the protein CASSQDSGGPWETQYF.